This TCR beta chain was captured by sequencing in a study of OX40 agonist ivuxolimab in advanced cancers. Points from the study as a whole: In CD8+ T cells, expanded clones were on average more numerous than in CD4+.

Assay used: immunoSEQ multiplex PCR; TCRdb lists only in-frame clones, some missing. The table lists tens of thousands of clones, 85% of them singletons. As for this clone: Its antigen is undetermined.

The receptor was derived from an adult with an advanced solid tumor such as melanoma, head and neck, liver or kidney cancer. The sequencing used CD4+ or CD8+ T cells sorted from blood, collected in a trial of the OX40 agonist ivuxolimab.

The chain's CDR3 is CASGLDSLYNEQFF. The CDR3 DNA reads as TGTGCTAGTGGTTTGGACAGCCTTTACAATGAGCAGTTCTTC. The gene calls are TRBV12-5 and TRBJ2-1; D gene uncertain. There are 14 residues in the CDR3. CDR1 and CDR2 (germline): LGHNT, FRNRAP. V dropped 1 base and J dropped 4 bases, with 8 bases sitting between them.